A selection of T cell receptor beta chains follows, all from one sample in a study of cytomegalovirus exposure and HLA in healthy donors. Assay: immunoSEQ multiplex PCR; the TCRdb copy retains only in-frame clones and omits some. The sample has 200,000 to 300,000 clones, approximately 84% seen once. Sequencing was carried out using PBMCs. The receptors were gathered from a middle-aged woman in good health and CMV-seropositive. The CDR3 runs from the conserved cysteine through the conserved F or W. The D gene is left open where the match is weak. Clone size appears in some rows only: once, few, many, or a class for an expanded clone.

j_gene	d_gene	abundance	v_gene	CDR3aa	CDR3nt
TRBJ1-6	TRBD1	-	TRBV7-2	CASSDGDSYNSPLHF	TGTGCCAGCAGCGATGGGGACAGCTATAATTCACCCCTCCACTTT
TRBJ2-3	-	-	TRBV4-3	CASSQDRGGRGSLGTDTQYF	TGCGCCAGCAGCCAAGATAGGGGGGGTAGGGGGTCTTTGGGCACAGATACGCAGTATTTT
TRBJ2-7	TRBD1	-	TRBV27	CASSLTGYEQYF	TGTGCCAGCAGTTTGACAGGGTACGAGCAGTACTTC
TRBJ2-3	-	once	TRBV9	CASSVGSGPDTQYF	TGTGCCAGCAGCGTAGGTAGCGGCCCAGATACGCAGTATTTT
TRBJ2-1	-	few	TRBV5-1	CASSFGDTYNEQFF	TGCGCCAGCAGCTTTGGTGACACCTACAATGAGCAGTTCTTC
TRBJ2-3	TRBD2	-	TRBV30	CAITAFSGRATDTQYF	TGTGCCATCACGGCATTTAGCGGGAGGGCCACCGATACGCAGTATTTT
TRBJ1-1	-	-	TRBV28	CASSFLRGGMNTEAFF	TGTGCCAGCAGTTTTCTTCGGGGAGGGATGAACACTGAAGCTTTCTTT
TRBJ2-7	TRBD1	-	TRBV15	CATSRDRGPSAEQYF	TGTGCCACCAGCAGGGACAGGGGGCCCTCGGCCGAGCAGTACTTC
TRBJ2-7	-	-	TRBV2	CASRRDLSYEQYF	TGTGCCAGCAGGCGGGACCTCTCCTACGAGCAGTACTTC
TRBJ1-1	-	-	TRBV5-1	CASSRSTGWVAEAFF	TGCGCCAGCAGCAGATCTACAGGGTGGGTCGCTGAAGCTTTCTTT
TRBJ2-5	TRBD1	-	TRBV18	CASSQNRGAETQYF	TGTGCCAGCTCACAGAACAGGGGGGCAGAGACCCAGTACTTC
TRBJ1-5	-	-	TRBV30	CAWSSQGRQPQHF	TGTGCCTGGAGTTCACAGGGACGACAGCCCCAGCATTTT
TRBJ2-7	TRBD2	-	TRBV7-3	CASSLTSGGPYEQYF	TGTGCCAGCAGCTTAACTAGCGGGGGACCCTACGAGCAGTACTTC
TRBJ1-5	-	-	TRBV7-6	CASSSREGDQPQHF	TGTGCCAGCAGCTCCAGAGAGGGTGATCAGCCCCAGCATTTT
TRBJ1-5	-	-	TRBV19	CATISHGGSGNQPQHF	TGTGCCACGATCTCCCACGGAGGGTCTGGCAATCAGCCCCAGCATTTT
TRBJ2-3	-	few	TRBV9	CASSLDVGRNVDTQYF	TGTGCCAGCAGCCTCGACGTGGGGCGGAACGTAGATACGCAGTATTTT
TRBJ2-7	TRBD2	-	TRBV4-3	CASSQDGGRAYEQYF	TGCGCCAGCAGCCAAGACGGCGGGAGGGCGTACGAGCAGTACTTC
TRBJ2-7	-	-	TRBV9	CASSAEGLAVSEQYF	TGTGCCAGCAGCGCCGAGGGACTGGCTGTTAGCGAGCAGTACTTC
TRBJ2-5	-	-	TRBV7-9	CASSPTPTAEETQYF	TGTGCCAGCAGCCCTACTCCGACAGCCGAAGAGACCCAGTACTTC
TRBJ2-7	TRBD1	-	TRBV7-2	CASSLLGTGQGSYEQYF	TGTGCCAGCAGCCTCCTGGGGACAGGACAAGGTTCCTACGAGCAGTACTTC
TRBJ2-1	TRBD2	once	TRBV7-2	CASSRTSGRASLGNEQFF	TGTGCCAGCAGCCGGACTAGCGGGAGGGCCAGCTTGGGGAATGAGCAGTTCTTC
TRBJ1-2	TRBD1	once	TRBV11-3	CASSNQGQGTSDYTF	TGTGCCAGTAGTAACCAGGGACAGGGGACCTCGGACTACACCTTC
TRBJ2-7	TRBD1	-	TRBV4-2	CASSQVETGFPYEQYF	TGTGCCAGCAGCCAAGTAGAGACAGGGTTTCCCTACGAGCAGTACTTC
TRBJ2-1	TRBD1	-	TRBV7-6	CASSQYTGGWNEQFF	TGTGCCAGCAGCCAATACACAGGGGGCTGGAATGAGCAGTTCTTC
TRBJ1-2	TRBD1	once	TRBV7-3	CASSKQGASDYGYTF	TGTGCCAGCAGCAAACAGGGGGCAAGCGACTATGGCTACACCTTC
TRBJ2-1	TRBD2	-	TRBV19	CASSRQTSGRPSYNEQFF	TGTGCCAGTAGTAGACAAACTAGCGGGAGGCCTTCCTACAATGAGCAGTTCTTC
TRBJ2-2	-	-	TRBV4-2	CASSRTKAGDTGELFF	TGTGCCAGCAGTCGGACAAAGGCCGGTGACACCGGGGAGCTGTTTTTT
TRBJ1-1	TRBD1	-	TRBV11-2	CASSRQGARTEAFF	TGTGCCAGCAGCCGACAGGGGGCGCGCACTGAAGCTTTCTTT
TRBJ1-5	-	-	TRBV30	CACSSGQGSQPQHF	TGTGCCTGCTCATCCGGCCAGGGGAGCCAGCCCCAGCATTTT
TRBJ2-7	-	-	TRBV6-5	CASSLELGWEQYF	TGTGCCAGCAGTCTAGAACTAGGGTGGGAGCAGTACTTC
TRBJ1-1	-	-	TRBV28	CASTRVGGGGNTEAFF	TGTGCCAGCACACGCGTGGGTGGGGGCGGGAACACTGAAGCTTTCTTT
TRBJ1-6	TRBD1	few	TRBV30	CAWRAQGQGAPLHF	TGTGCCTGGAGGGCACAGGGACAGGGAGCACCCCTCCACTTT
TRBJ2-3	-	once	TRBV5-1	CASSGGEGEDTQYF	TGCGCCAGCAGCGGAGGGGAAGGAGAAGATACGCAGTATTTT
TRBJ2-7	TRBD1	-	TRBV11-3	CASSLVLDRVYEQYF	TGTGCCAGCAGCTTAGTGCTTGACAGGGTCTACGAGCAGTACTTC
TRBJ2-4	-	-	TRBV28	CASSAPRGFKNIQYF	TGTGCCAGCAGTGCCCCCCGGGGTTTCAAAAACATTCAGTACTTC
TRBJ2-7	TRBD2	-	TRBV4-3	CASSQGPTGTSSSYEQYF	TGCGCCAGCAGCCAAGGACCAACCGGGACTAGCTCTTCCTACGAGCAGTACTTC
TRBJ1-5	-	-	TRBV7-2	CASSLARGGRQPQHF	TGTGCCAGCAGCTTAGCGCGGGGGGGTCGTCAGCCCCAGCATTTT
TRBJ2-7	-	few	TRBV4-3	CASSQDLTAGRNEQYF	TGCGCCAGCAGCCAAGATTTGACTGCGGGGAGAAACGAGCAGTACTTC
TRBJ1-3	-	once	TRBV7-2	CASSPEIYTGNTIYF	TGTGCCAGCAGCCCCGAGATTTATACTGGAAACACCATATATTTT